This T cell receptor (beta chain) was profiled in a study of cytomegalovirus exposure and HLA in healthy donors. In germline, CDR1 is GTSNPN, CDR2 SVGIG (reference sequence). Trimming removed 4 bases from V and 7 bases from J; junction bases left unmatched: 9. The CDR3 has 14 amino acids. This clone turned up a few times. Its specificity is not known. Regarding the study as a whole: Cytomegalovirus-associated status was assigned to 150 or so TCR beta chains. TCR beta chains associated with HLA were, in a later analysis, more clonally expanded than equally common others.

It was with 60 Vbeta and 13 Jbeta primers that the PCR ran. The repertoire was sequenced with immunoSEQ multiplex PCR; TCRdb's copy has only in-frame clones and lacks some. The table lists about 190,000 clones, less than 85% of them singletons, with about 0.64% in the top ten. The TCR comes from a boy aged 10-17 years in good health and CMV-seronegative. V usage is TRBV30 and J usage is TRBJ2-7; 11 positions match TRBD2. The sample was PBMCs. The chain's CDR3 is CAWTIGLAGGEQYF. In DNA form, the CDR3 reads TGTGCCTGGACAATAGGACTAGCGGGCGGGGAGCAGTACTTC.